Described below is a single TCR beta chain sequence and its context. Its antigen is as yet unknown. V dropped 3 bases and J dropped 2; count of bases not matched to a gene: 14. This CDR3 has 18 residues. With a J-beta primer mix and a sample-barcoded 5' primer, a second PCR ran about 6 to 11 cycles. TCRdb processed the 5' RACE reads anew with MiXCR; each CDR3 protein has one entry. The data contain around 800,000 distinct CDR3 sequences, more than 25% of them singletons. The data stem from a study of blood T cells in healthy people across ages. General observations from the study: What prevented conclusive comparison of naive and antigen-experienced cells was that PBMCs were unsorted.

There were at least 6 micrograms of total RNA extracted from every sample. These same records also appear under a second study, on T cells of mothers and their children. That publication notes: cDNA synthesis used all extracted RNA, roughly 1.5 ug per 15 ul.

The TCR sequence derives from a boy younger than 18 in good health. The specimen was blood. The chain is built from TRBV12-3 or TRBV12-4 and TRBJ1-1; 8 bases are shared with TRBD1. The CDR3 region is CASSLGRLMGQVNTEAFF. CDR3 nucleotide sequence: TGTGCCAGCAGTTTGGGACGACTCATGGGACAGGTTAACACTGAAGCTTTCTTT.